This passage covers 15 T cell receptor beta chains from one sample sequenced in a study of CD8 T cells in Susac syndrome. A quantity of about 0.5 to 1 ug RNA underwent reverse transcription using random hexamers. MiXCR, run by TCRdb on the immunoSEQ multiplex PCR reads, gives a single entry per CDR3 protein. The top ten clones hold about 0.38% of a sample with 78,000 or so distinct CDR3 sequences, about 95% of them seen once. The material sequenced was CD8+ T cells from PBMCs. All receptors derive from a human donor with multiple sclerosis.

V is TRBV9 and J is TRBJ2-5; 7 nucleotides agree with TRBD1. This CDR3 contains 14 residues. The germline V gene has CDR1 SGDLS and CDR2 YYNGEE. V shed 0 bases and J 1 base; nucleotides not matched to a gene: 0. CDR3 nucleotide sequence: TGTGCCAGCAGCGTAGGGGACAGCCAAGAGACCCAGTACTTC. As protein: CASSVGDSQETQYF. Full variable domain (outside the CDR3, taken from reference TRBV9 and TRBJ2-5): DSGVTQTPKHLITATGQRVTLRCSPRSGDLSVYWYQQSLDQGLQFLIQYYNGEERAKGNILERFSAQQFPDLHSELNLSSLELGDSALYFCASSVGDSQETQYFGPGTRLLVL.

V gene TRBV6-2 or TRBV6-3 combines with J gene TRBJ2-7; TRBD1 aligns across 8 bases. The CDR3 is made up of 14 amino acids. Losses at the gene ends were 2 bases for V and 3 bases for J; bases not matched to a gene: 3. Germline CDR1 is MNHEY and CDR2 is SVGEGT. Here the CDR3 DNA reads TGTGCCAGCAGTTACCCCGGGACAGGCTACGAGCAGTACTTC. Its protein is CASSYPGTGYEQYF.

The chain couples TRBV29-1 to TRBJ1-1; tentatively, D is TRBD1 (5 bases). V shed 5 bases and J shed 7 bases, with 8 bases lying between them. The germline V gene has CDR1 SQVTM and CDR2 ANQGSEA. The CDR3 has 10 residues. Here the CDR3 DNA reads TGCAGCGTTCCGGGACTTGAAGCTTTCTTT. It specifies CSVPGLEAFF.

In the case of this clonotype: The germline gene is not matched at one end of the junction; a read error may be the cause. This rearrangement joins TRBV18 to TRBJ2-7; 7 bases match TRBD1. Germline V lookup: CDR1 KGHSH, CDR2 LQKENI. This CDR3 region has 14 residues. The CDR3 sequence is CASSAPGQPYEQYF. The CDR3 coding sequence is TGTGCCAGCTCAGCACCGGGACAGCCCTACGAGCAGTACTTC.

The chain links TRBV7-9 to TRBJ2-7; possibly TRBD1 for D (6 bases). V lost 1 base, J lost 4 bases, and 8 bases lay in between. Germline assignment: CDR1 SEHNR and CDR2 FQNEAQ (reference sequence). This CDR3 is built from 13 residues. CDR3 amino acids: CASSLEGVYEQYF. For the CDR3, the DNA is TGTGCCAGCAGCTTAGAGGGGGTGTACGAGCAGTACTTC.

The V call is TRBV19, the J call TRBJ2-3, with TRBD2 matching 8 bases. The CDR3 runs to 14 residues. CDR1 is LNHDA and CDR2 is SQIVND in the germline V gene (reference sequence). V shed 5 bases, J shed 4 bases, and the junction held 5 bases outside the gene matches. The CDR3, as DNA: TGTGCCAGTAGTCGTAGCGGGATTCCAGATACGCAGTATTTT. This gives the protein CASSRSGIPDTQYF. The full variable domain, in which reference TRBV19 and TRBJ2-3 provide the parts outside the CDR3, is DGGITQSPKYLFRKEGQNVTLSCEQNLNHDAMYWYRQDPGQGLRLIYYSQIVNDFQKGDIAEGYSVSREKKESFPLTVTSAQKNPTAFYLCASSRSGIPDTQYFGPGTRLTVL.

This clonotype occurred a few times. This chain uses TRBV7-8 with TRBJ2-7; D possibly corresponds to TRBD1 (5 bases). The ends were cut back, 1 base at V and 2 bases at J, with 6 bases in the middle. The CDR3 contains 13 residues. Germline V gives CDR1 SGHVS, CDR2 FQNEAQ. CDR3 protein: CASSLDRTYEQYF. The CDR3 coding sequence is TGTGCCAGCAGCTTAGACAGGACCTACGAGCAGTACTTC.

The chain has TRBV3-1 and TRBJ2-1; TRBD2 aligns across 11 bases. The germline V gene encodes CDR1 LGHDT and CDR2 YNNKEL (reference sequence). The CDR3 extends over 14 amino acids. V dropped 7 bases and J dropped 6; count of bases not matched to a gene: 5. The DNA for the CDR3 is TGTGCCAGCACCATAGCGGGAGGGGGCAATGAGCAGTTCTTC. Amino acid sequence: CASTIAGGGNEQFF.

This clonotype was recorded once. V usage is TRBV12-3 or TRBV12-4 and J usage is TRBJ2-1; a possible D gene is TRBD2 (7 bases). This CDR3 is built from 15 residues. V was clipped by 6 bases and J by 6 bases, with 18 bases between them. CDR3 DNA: TGTGCCAGCAGCCCACCATGGGGGGGCTTCAATGAGCAGTTCTTC. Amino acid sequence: CASSPPWGGFNEQFF.

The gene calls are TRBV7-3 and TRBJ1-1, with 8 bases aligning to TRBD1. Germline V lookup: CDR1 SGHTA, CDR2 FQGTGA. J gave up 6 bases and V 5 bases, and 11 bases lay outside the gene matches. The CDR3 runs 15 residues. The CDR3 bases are TGTGCCAGCAGCCCATCGACAGGGGAATACGCTGAAGCTTTCTTT. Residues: CASSPSTGEYAEAFF.

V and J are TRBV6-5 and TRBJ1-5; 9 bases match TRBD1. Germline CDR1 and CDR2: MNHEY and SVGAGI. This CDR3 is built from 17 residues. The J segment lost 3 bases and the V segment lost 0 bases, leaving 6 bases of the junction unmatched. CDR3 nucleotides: TGTGCCAGCAGTTACTCGGGGGACAGGGAAGCCAATCAGCCCCAGCATTTT. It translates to CASSYSGDREANQPQHF.

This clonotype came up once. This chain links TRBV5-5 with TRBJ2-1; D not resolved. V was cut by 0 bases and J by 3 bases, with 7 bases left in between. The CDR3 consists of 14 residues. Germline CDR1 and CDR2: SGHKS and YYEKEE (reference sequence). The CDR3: CASSLVADYNEQFF. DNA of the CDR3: TGTGCCAGCAGCTTGGTCGCAGACTACAATGAGCAGTTCTTC. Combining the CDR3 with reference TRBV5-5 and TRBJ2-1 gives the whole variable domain DAGVTQSPTHLIKTRGQQVTLRCSPISGHKSVSWYQQVLGQGPQFIFQYYEKEERGRGNFPDRFSARQFPNYSSELNVNALLLGDSALYLCASSLVADYNEQFFGPGTRLTVL.

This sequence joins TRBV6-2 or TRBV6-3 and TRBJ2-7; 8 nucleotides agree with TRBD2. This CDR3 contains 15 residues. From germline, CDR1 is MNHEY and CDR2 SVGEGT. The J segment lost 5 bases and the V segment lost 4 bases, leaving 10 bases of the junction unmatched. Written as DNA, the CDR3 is TGTGCCAGCAGTTCCCCGGGACTAGAGGTAGACGAGCAGTACTTC. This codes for CASSSPGLEVDEQYF.

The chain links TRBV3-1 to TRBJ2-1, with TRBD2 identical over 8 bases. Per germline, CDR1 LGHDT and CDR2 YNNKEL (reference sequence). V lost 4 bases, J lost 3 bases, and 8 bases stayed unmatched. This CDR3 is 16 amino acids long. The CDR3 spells CASSRAPSGYYNEQFF. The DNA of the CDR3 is TGTGCCAGCAGCCGGGCCCCTAGCGGGTACTACAATGAGCAGTTCTTC.

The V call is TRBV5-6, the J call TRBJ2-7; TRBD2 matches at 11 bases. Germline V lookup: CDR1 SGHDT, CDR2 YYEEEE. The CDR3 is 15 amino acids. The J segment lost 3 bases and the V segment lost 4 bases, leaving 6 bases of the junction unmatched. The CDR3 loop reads CASSGASGGLYEQYF. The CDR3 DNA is TGTGCCAGCAGCGGGGCTAGCGGGGGGCTCTACGAGCAGTACTTC.